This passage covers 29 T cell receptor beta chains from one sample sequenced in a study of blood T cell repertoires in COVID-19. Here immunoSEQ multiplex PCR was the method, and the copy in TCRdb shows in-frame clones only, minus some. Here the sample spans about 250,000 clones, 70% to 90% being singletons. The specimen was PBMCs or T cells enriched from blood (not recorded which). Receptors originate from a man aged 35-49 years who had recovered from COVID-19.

The CDR3 coding sequence is TGTGCCAGCAGCCCGACGGGGATCTACGAGCAGTACTTC. Amino acid sequence: CASSPTGIYEQYF. The gene calls are TRBV5-6 and TRBJ2-7; TRBD2 might be the D (5 bases). Trimming left V 4 bases short and J 3 bases short, with 11 bases between. Germline CDR1 is SGHDT and CDR2 is YYEEEE. The CDR3 spans 13 residues.

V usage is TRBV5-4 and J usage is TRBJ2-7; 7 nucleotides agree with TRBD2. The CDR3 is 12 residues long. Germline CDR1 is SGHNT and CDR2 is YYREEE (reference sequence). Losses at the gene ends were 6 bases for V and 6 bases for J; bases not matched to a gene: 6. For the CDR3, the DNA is TGTGCCAGCAACTGGGGGGGTGGCGAGCAGTACTTC. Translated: CASNWGGGEQYF.

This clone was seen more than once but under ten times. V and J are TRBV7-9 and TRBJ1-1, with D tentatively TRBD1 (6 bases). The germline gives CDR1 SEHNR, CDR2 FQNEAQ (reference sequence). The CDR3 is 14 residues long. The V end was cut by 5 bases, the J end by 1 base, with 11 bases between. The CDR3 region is CASSQDSQNTEAFF. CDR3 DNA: TGTGCCAGCAGCCAGGACAGCCAGAACACTGAAGCTTTCTTT.

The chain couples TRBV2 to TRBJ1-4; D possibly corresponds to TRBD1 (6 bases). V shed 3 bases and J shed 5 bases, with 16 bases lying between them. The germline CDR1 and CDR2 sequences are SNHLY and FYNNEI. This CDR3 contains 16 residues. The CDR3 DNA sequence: TGTGCCAGCAGTGATAAAAGGACAGACTTAAATGAAAAACTGTTTTTT. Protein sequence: CASSDKRTDLNEKLFF.

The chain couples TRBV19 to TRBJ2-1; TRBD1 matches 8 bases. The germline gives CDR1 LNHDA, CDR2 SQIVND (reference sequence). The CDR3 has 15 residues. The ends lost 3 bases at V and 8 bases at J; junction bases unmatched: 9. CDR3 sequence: CASSITGQEGDEQFF. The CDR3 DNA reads TGTGCCAGTAGTATTACGGGACAGGAAGGAGATGAGCAGTTCTTC. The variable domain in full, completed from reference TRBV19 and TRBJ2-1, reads DGGITQSPKYLFRKEGQNVTLSCEQNLNHDAMYWYRQDPGQGLRLIYYSQIVNDFQKGDIAEGYSVSREKKESFPLTVTSAQKNPTAFYLCASSITGQEGDEQFFGPGTRLTVL.

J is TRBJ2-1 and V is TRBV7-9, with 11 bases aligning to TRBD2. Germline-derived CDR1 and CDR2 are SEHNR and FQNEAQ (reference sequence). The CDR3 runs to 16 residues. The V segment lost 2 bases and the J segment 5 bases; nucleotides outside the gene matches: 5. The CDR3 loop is CASSLLGTSGNNEQFF. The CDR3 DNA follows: TGTGCCAGCAGCTTACTCGGGACTAGCGGAAACAATGAGCAGTTCTTC.

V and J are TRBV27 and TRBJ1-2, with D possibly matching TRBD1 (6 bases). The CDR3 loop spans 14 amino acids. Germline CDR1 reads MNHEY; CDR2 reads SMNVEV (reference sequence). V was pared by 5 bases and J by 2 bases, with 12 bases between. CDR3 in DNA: TGTGCCAGCAGTATTGACAGGCTCAACTATGGCTACACCTTC. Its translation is CASSIDRLNYGYTF.

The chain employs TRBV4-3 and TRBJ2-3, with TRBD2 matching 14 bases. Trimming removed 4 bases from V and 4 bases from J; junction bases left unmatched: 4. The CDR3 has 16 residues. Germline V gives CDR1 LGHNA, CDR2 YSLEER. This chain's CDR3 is CASSPLTSGGADTQYF. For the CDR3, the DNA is TGCGCCAGCAGCCCCTTGACTAGCGGGGGGGCAGATACGCAGTATTTT.

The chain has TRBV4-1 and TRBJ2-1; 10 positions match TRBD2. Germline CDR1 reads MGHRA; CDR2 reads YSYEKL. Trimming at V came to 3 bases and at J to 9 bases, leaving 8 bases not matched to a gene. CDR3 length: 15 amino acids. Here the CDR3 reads CASSHSGGALGEQFF. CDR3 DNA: TGCGCCAGCAGCCACAGCGGGGGGGCCCTGGGTGAGCAGTTCTTC.

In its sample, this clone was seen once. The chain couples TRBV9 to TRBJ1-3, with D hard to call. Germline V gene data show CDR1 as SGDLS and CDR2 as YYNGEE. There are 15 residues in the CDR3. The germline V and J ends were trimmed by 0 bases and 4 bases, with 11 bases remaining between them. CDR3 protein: CASSVGGHGGNTIYF. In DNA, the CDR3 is TGTGCCAGCAGCGTAGGAGGGCATGGAGGAAACACCATATATTTT.

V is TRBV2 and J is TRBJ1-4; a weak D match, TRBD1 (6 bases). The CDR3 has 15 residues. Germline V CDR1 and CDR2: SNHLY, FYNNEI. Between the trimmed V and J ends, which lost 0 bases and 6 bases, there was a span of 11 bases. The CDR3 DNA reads TGTGCCAGCAGTGAAGCCACAGGGAGGGATGAAAAACTGTTTTTT. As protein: CASSEATGRDEKLFF.

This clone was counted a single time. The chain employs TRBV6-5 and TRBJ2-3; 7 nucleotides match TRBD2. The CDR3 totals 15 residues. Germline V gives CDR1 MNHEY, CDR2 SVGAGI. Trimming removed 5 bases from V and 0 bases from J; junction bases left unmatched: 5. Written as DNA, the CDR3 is TGTGCCAGCAGTCTCCGGGAGGTTAGCACAGATACGCAGTATTTT. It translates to CASSLREVSTDTQYF.

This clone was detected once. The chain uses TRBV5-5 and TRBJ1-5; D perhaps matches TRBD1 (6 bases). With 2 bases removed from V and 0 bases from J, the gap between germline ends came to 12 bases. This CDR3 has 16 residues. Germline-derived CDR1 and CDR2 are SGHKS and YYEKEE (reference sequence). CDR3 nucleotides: TGTGCCAGCAGCTTCCGGGACACCTATAGCAATCAGCCCCAGCATTTT. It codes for CASSFRDTYSNQPQHF.

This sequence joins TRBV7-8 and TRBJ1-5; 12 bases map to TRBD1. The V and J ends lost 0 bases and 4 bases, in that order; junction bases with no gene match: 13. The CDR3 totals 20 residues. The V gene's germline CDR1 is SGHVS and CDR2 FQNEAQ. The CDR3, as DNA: TGTGCCAGCAGCTTAGCGCAGGGGACAGGGGGCCCGTGGGGGAATCAGCCCCAGCATTTT. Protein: CASSLAQGTGGPWGNQPQHF.

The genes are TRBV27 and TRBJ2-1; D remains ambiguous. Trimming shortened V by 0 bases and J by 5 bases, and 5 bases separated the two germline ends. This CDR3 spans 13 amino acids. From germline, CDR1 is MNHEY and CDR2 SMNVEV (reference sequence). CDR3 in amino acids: CASSLSRNNEQFF. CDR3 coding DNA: TGTGCCAGCAGTTTATCGCGAAACAATGAGCAGTTCTTC.

CDR3 DNA sequence: TGTGCCACCAGCGTGCGGGTCGATCGGGGGAATGAGCAGTTCTTC. As protein: CATSVRVDRGNEQFF. J is TRBJ2-1 and V is TRBV15, with D possibly being TRBD2 (6 bases). The CDR3 spans 15 residues. V lost 5 bases and J 7 bases, leaving 18 bases between the germline ends. Germline lookup yields CDR1 LNHNV and CDR2 YYDKDF (reference sequence).

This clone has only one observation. The CDR3 DNA reads TGCGCCAGCAGTCATCGCCACAGCCTGACCTCCTACGAGCAGTACTTC. It codes for CASSHRHSLTSYEQYF. This chain connects TRBV23-1 to TRBJ2-7; no clear D. TRBV23-1 is assigned to the ORF class and has an uncertain function. V was shortened by 3 bases and J by 0 bases, with 15 bases between the two germline ends. The CDR3 is 16 residues long.

In DNA, the CDR3 is TGTGCCACCAGTGATCCGTATCGGGAACATTGGGAGCAGTTCTTC. It specifies CATSDPYREHWEQFF. The chain is built from TRBV24-1 and TRBJ2-1, with D possibly TRBD2 on 5 matching bases. The CDR3 covers 15 residues. Trimming stripped 3 bases from V and 10 bases from J, with 18 bases between. Germline-derived CDR1 and CDR2 are KGHDR and SFDVKD.

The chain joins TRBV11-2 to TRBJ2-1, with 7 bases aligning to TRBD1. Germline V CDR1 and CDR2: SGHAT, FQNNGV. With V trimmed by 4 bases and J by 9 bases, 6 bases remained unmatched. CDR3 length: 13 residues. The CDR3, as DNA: TGTGCCAGCAGCTCAAACAGGGGTACTGAGCAGTTCTTC. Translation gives CASSSNRGTEQFF.

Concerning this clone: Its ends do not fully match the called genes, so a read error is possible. In DNA form, the CDR3 reads TGTGCCACCAGTGATTGGTTTACTAGCGGGAAGAAAACCTTC. Amino acids: CATSDWFTSGKKTF. The chain recombines TRBV24-1 with TRBJ2-7; 10 nucleotides match TRBD2. The CDR3 extends over 14 amino acids. The germline gives CDR1 KGHDR, CDR2 SFDVKD.

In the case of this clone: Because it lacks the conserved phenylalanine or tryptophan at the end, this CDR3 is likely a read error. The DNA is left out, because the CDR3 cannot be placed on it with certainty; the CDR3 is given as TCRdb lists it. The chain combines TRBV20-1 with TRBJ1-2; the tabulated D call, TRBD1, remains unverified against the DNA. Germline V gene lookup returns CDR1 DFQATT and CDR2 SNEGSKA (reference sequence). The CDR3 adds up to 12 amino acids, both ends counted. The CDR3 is CSASIGQEVPFL.

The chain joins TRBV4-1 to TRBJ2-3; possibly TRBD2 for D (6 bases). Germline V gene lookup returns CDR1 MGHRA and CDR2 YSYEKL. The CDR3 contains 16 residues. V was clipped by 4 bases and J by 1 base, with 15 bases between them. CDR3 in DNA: TGCGCCAGCAGCCCCCTTCCGGGAGCGGGCACAGATACGCAGTATTTT. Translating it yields CASSPLPGAGTDTQYF.

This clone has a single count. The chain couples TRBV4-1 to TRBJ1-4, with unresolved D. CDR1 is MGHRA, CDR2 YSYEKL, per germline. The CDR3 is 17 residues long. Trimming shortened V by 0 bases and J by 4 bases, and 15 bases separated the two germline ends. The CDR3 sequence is CASSQEGLPGFNEKLFF. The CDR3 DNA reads TGCGCCAGCAGCCAAGAAGGACTCCCAGGCTTTAATGAAAAACTGTTTTTT.

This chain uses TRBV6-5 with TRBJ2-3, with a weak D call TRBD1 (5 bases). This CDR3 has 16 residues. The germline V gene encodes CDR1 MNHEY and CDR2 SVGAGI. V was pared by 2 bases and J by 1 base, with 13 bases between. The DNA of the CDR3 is TGTGCCAGCAGTTACCGCAGGGAACAGCGCACAGATACGCAGTATTTT. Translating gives CASSYRREQRTDTQYF.

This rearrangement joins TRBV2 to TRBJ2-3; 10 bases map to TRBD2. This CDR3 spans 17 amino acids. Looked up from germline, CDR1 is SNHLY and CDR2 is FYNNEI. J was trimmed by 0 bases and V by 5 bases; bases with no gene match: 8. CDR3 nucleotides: TGTGCCAGCAGTCCCCCTAGCGGGGGTTTTAGCACAGATACGCAGTATTTT. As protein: CASSPPSGGFSTDTQYF. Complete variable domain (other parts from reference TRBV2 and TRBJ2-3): EPEVTQTPSHQVTQMGQEVILRCVPISNHLYFYWYRQILGQKVEFLVSFYNNEISEKSEIFDDQFSVERPDGSNFTLKIRSTKLEDSAMYFCASSPPSGGFSTDTQYFGPGTRLTVL.

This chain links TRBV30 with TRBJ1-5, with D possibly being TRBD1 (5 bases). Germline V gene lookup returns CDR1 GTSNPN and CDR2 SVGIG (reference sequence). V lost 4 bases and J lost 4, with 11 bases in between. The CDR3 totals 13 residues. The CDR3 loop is CAWTGEWNQPQHF. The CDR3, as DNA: TGTGCCTGGACGGGGGAGTGGAATCAGCCCCAGCATTTT.

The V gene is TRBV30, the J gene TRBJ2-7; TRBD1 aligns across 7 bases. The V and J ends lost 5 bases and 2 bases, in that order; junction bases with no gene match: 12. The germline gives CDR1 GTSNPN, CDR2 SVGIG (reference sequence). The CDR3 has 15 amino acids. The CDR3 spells CAWGGLGDRAYEQYF. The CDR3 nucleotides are TGTGCCTGGGGGGGCCTGGGGGACAGAGCCTACGAGCAGTACTTC.

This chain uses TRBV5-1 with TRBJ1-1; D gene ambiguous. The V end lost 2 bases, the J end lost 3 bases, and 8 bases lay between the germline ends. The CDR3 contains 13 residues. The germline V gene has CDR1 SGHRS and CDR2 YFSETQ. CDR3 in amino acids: CASSFKSDTEAFF. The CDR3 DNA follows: TGCGCCAGCAGCTTTAAATCCGACACTGAAGCTTTCTTT.

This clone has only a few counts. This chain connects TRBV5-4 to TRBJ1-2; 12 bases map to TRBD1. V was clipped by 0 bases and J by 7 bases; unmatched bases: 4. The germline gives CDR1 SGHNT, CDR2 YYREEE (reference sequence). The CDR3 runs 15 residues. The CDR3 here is CASSLGDRGRLGYTF. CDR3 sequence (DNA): TGTGCCAGCAGCTTGGGGGACAGGGGGCGCCTTGGCTACACCTTC.